One sample yielded the 26 T cell receptor beta chains listed below, sequenced in a study of T cells in Graves' hyperthyroidism and ophthalmopathy. Using RNA transcripts as the source, TCR beta CDR3 regions were amplified. HTBI primers drove first-round RT-PCR of the TCR CDR3. From the multiplex PCR reads, TCRdb called clonotypes with MiXCR, one entry per CDR3 protein. This sample yields about 260,000 distinct CDR3 sequences, of which about 25% are seen a single time; 25% to 30% belongs to the top ten. The sample was blood. These receptors came from a man aged 35-49 years with Graves' hyperthyroidism that later progressed to Graves' ophthalmopathy.

This clonotype showed up many times. This chain joins TRBV20-1 and TRBJ1-1, with D tentatively TRBD1 (5 bases). Germline CDR1 reads DFQATT; CDR2 reads SNEGSKA (reference sequence). Trimming removed 1 base at V and 5 bases at J, with 8 bases between. The CDR3 runs 12 residues. The CDR3 loop is CSARVTGTEAFF. The CDR3 region has the DNA TGCAGTGCTAGAGTTACAGGAACTGAAGCTTTCTTT.

This clonotype was counted at least ten times. The CDR3 sequence: CASSLGKNTEAFF. CDR3 sequence (DNA): TGTGCCAGCAGCTTGGGGAAGAACACTGAAGCTTTCTTT. The chain uses TRBV7-8 and TRBJ1-1, with D hard to call. This CDR3 region has 13 residues. In germline, CDR1 is SGHVS, CDR2 FQNEAQ. V was pared by 3 bases and J by 1 base, with 6 bases between.

As regards this clonotype: One junction end disagrees with the germline gene, perhaps due to a read error. The chain employs TRBV7-2 and TRBJ2-7, with TRBD2 as a possible D gene (6 bases). This CDR3 has 13 residues. Per the germline V gene, CDR1 is SGHTA and CDR2 is FQGNSA. The CDR3 region is CASSVAASYEQYF. The CDR3 DNA is TGTGCCAGCAGCGTAGCGGCCAGCTACGAGCAGTACTTC.

The V and J genes are TRBV12-3 or TRBV12-4 and TRBJ1-5; D is undetermined. CDR3 length: 13 residues. Trimming removed 5 bases at V and 6 bases at J, with 11 bases between. This CDR3 is CASSTRPGQPQHF. The DNA of the CDR3 is TGTGCCAGCAGTACTCGACCCGGTCAGCCCCAGCATTTT.

This chain links TRBV6-1 with TRBJ2-7; D might be TRBD1 or TRBD2, each matching 5 bases. The CDR3 runs to 14 residues. The V gene's germline CDR1 is MNHNS and CDR2 SASEGT. Trimming took off 6 bases at V and 3 bases at J, with 15 bases between the two ends. The CDR3 protein is CASSPGRIFYEQYF. CDR3 DNA: TGTGCCAGCAGCCCGGGACGGATCTTCTACGAGCAGTACTTC.

The chain uses TRBV12-3 or TRBV12-4 and TRBJ2-7; D possibly corresponds to TRBD2 (5 bases). This CDR3 has 13 residues. The germline V and J ends were trimmed by 3 bases and 3 bases, with 9 bases remaining between them. The CDR3 sequence: CASSLGVIYEQYF. In DNA form, the CDR3 reads TGTGCCAGCAGTTTGGGAGTCATCTACGAGCAGTACTTC.

The rearrangement uses TRBV6-2 or TRBV6-3 and TRBJ1-2, with a possible D match to TRBD1 (5 bases). V was cut by 2 bases and J by 6 bases, with 13 bases left in between. Germline CDR1 and CDR2: MNHEY and SVGEGT. CDR3 length: 14 residues. The CDR3 is CASSYLAGSNGYTF. The CDR3 region has the DNA TGTGCCAGCAGTTACCTAGCAGGGTCAAATGGCTACACCTTC.

The CDR3 loop reads CSAKTSYGEQYF. For the CDR3, the DNA is TGCAGCGCCAAAACTAGCTATGGTGAGCAGTACTTC. The chain carries TRBV29-1 and TRBJ2-7; possibly TRBD2 for D (6 bases). CDR1 is SQVTM and CDR2 is ANQGSEA in the germline V gene. V was trimmed by 7 bases and J by 7 bases, leaving 17 bases between them. CDR3 length equals 12 residues.

The V gene is TRBV11-2, the J gene TRBJ1-1; D is perhaps TRBD1 (5 bases). The CDR3 loop spans 19 amino acids. In germline, CDR1 is SGHAT, CDR2 FQNNGV. V lost 5 bases to trimming and J lost 0 bases, with 25 bases between them. The CDR3 DNA sequence: TGTGCCAGCAGCGCCCGGCCCGGGACGTACCGGGGACTGAACACTGAAGCTTTCTTT. It codes for CASSARPGTYRGLNTEAFF. The entire variable domain, with the rest obtained from reference TRBV11-2 and TRBJ1-1, is as follows: EAGVAQSPRYKIIEKRQSVAFWCNPISGHATLYWYQQILGQGPKLLIQFQNNGVVDDSQLPKDRFSAERLKGVDSTLKIQPAKLEDSAVYLCASSARPGTYRGLNTEAFFGQGTRLTVV.

This clonotype was recorded many times. The chain carries TRBV29-1 and TRBJ1-2; TRBD1 agrees at 8 bases. Germline assignment: CDR1 SQVTM and CDR2 ANQGSEA. V shed 7 bases and J 5 bases; nucleotides not matched to a gene: 3. The length of the CDR3 is 11 residues. The CDR3: CSGGQEYGYTF. The CDR3 DNA sequence: TGCAGCGGGGGACAGGAGTATGGCTACACCTTC.

Ten or more counts support this clonotype. The chain uses TRBV6-5 and TRBJ1-3; D gene ambiguous. Germline V gene lookup returns CDR1 MNHEY and CDR2 SVGAGI. Trimming took 6 bases from V and 0 from J, leaving 12 bases between them. The CDR3 has 15 amino acids. CDR3 coding DNA: TGTGCCAGCAGCCCGGGAACATACTCTGGAAACACCATATATTTT. This gives the protein CASSPGTYSGNTIYF.

In this sample, this clonotype turned up many times. The chain joins TRBV7-9 to TRBJ2-2; D remains ambiguous. V was pared by 5 bases and J by 5 bases, with 9 bases between. Germline values: CDR1 SEHNR, CDR2 FQNEAQ (reference sequence). The CDR3 has 13 residues. Here the CDR3 reads CASSKLRTGELFF. In nucleotides, the CDR3 is TGTGCCAGCAGCAAACTCCGGACCGGGGAGCTGTTTTTT.

This clonotype was seen many times. The chain carries TRBV18 and TRBJ1-1, with 7 bases fitting TRBD1. Trimming removed 7 bases from V and 1 base from J; junction bases left unmatched: 6. Germline V gene data show CDR1 as KGHSH and CDR2 as LQKENI. The CDR3 is made up of 14 amino acids. CDR3 loop: CASLQGRANTEAFF. Written as DNA, the CDR3 is TGTGCCAGCTTACAGGGGAGGGCGAACACTGAAGCTTTCTTT. The full variable domain, rest sourced from reference TRBV18 and TRBJ1-1, is NAGVMQNPRHLVRRRGQEARLRCSPMKGHSHVYWYRQLPEEGLKFMVYLQKENIIDESGMPKERFSAEFPKEGPSILRIQQVVRGDSAAYFCASLQGRANTEAFFGQGTRLTVV.

The table lists this clonotype with many counts. This CDR3 is CSASTTSVIYEQYF. The CDR3 bases are TGCAGTGCTAGCACGACTAGCGTTATCTACGAGCAGTACTTC. The J gene is TRBJ2-7, the V gene TRBV20-1; 8 bases agree with TRBD2. With V trimmed by 3 bases and J by 3 bases, 7 bases remained unmatched. There are 14 residues in the CDR3. Per germline, CDR1 DFQATT and CDR2 SNEGSKA (reference sequence).

This clonotype was seen at least ten times. This chain links TRBV12-3 or TRBV12-4 with TRBJ1-6; TRBD1 is a possible D gene (5 bases). This CDR3 is 13 amino acids long. V was shortened by 7 bases and J by 9 bases, with 13 bases between the two germline ends. The CDR3 region has the DNA TGTGCCAGCACTGCGGGGGATAGTTCACCCCTCCACTTT. Translation: CASTAGDSSPLHF.

The table lists this clonotype with many counts. The J gene is TRBJ1-5, the V gene TRBV12-3 or TRBV12-4; D call uncertain. The CDR3 is made up of 14 amino acids. Trimming shortened V by 6 bases and J by 9 bases, and 18 bases separated the two germline ends. CDR3 amino acids: CASRTHGEGVPQHF. CDR3 DNA: TGTGCCAGCAGAACTCATGGTGAGGGAGTGCCCCAGCATTTT.

This clonotype was seen ten or more times. The chain carries TRBV28 and TRBJ1-5; 7 nucleotides align to TRBD1. Germline loops: CDR1 MDHEN, CDR2 SYDVKM. CDR3 size: 14 residues. V lost 3 bases and J lost 3; bases outside the gene matches: 2. CDR3 protein: CASSFGTDNQPQHF. The CDR3, as DNA: TGTGCCAGCAGTTTCGGGACAGACAATCAGCCCCAGCATTTT.

This clonotype was recorded at least ten times. The chain couples TRBV12-5 to TRBJ2-7; 13 bases fit TRBD2. Losses at the gene ends were 6 bases for V and 1 base for J; bases not matched to a gene: 3. CDR3 length equals 15 residues. Germline V gives CDR1 LGHNT, CDR2 FRNRAP. In DNA form, the CDR3 reads TGTGCTAGTGGCCGGGGACTAGCGGGGTCCTACGAGCAGTACTTC. It specifies CASGRGLAGSYEQYF.

In its sample, this clonotype was seen many times. The chain carries TRBV5-5 and TRBJ1-1; 8 nucleotides line up with TRBD1. Germline V gene sequence: CDR1 SGHKS, CDR2 YYEKEE (reference sequence). After removal of 6 bases from V and 9 bases from J, the junction contained 7 bases not matched to a gene. The CDR3 contains 12 residues. The CDR3 DNA reads as TGTGCCAGCAACTTAGGACAGGGCCAAGCTTTCTTT. Translated: CASNLGQGQAFF.

The chain links TRBV28 to TRBJ2-5, with D tentatively TRBD1 (6 bases). There are 15 residues in the CDR3. Per germline, CDR1 MDHEN and CDR2 SYDVKM. V was cut by 5 bases and J by 0 bases, with 13 bases left in between. The CDR3 region has the DNA TGTGCCAGCAGTAACCCCCGGGACAACCAAGAGACCCAGTACTTC. It specifies CASSNPRDNQETQYF. Full variable domain (rest looked up from reference TRBV28 and TRBJ2-5): DVKVTQSSRYLVKRTGEKVFLECVQDMDHENMFWYRQDPGLGLRLIYFSYDVKMKEKGDIPEGYSVSREKKERFSLILESASTNQTSMYLCASSNPRDNQETQYFGPGTRLLVL.

This clonotype was found many times. V is TRBV24-1 and J is TRBJ1-2; 7 bases match TRBD1. The CDR3 totals 13 residues. Trimming removed 7 bases from V and 4 bases from J; junction bases left unmatched: 5. Per germline, CDR1 KGHDR and CDR2 SFDVKD. CDR3 coding DNA: TGTGCCACCAGCTCCGGGACAGCCTATGGCTACACCTTC. Encoded protein: CATSSGTAYGYTF.

The sample holds many counts of this clonotype. The chain carries TRBV7-3 and TRBJ1-1; D perhaps matches TRBD1 (5 bases). The CDR3 spans 14 residues. Germline V gene sequence: CDR1 SGHTA, CDR2 FQGTGA. V gave up 3 bases and J gave up 4 bases, with 12 bases separating them. The CDR3 is CASSLGPGGTEAFF. As DNA, the CDR3 is TGTGCCAGCAGCTTGGGACCGGGGGGCACTGAAGCTTTCTTT.

This clonotype was seen many times. CDR3 amino acids: CASSVVETANTEAFF. The CDR3, as DNA: TGTGCCAGCAGCGTAGTCGAGACAGCCAACACTGAAGCTTTCTTT. The gene calls are TRBV9 and TRBJ1-1; tentative D call: TRBD1 (5 bases). This CDR3 has 15 amino acids. V lost 0 bases to trimming and J lost 2 bases, with 11 bases between them. CDR1 and CDR2 from the germline V gene are SGDLS and YYNGEE.

This clonotype was seen ten or more times. The rearrangement uses TRBV29-1 and TRBJ1-2, with TRBD1 matching over 7 bases. Germline V CDR1 and CDR2: SQVTM, ANQGSEA. Germline trimming cut 0 bases from V and 8 bases from J; bases unmatched to any gene: 9. This CDR3 has 14 amino acids. CDR3 sequence reads: CSVEDRRQGGGYTF. CDR3 DNA: TGCAGCGTTGAAGATCGAAGACAGGGCGGCGGCTACACCTTC.

This clonotype was recorded only once. The rearrangement joins TRBV19 to TRBJ1-2, with 9 positions matching TRBD1. Trimming at V came to 3 bases and at J to 5 bases, leaving 4 bases not matched to a gene. This CDR3 has 14 amino acids. Germline assignment: CDR1 LNHDA and CDR2 SQIVND (reference sequence). The CDR3 coding sequence is TGTGCCAGTAGTATGGGACAGGGACTGTATGGCTACACCTTC. Protein: CASSMGQGLYGYTF.

The chain combines TRBV20-1 with TRBJ1-2; TRBD1 matches at 8 bases. The CDR3 spans 13 residues. Germline lookup yields CDR1 DFQATT and CDR2 SNEGSKA (reference sequence). J was trimmed by 8 bases and V by 6 bases; bases with no gene match: 11. This CDR3 is CSARDQGANGYTF. The CDR3 DNA sequence: TGCAGTGCCCGAGACCAGGGGGCAAACGGCTACACCTTC.